This entry describes one TCR beta chain. Its antigen is unknown. V gave up 4 bases and J gave up 2 bases; unmatched junction bases: 2. The CDR3 totals 13 residues. The germline gives CDR1 SGHNT, CDR2 YYREEE (reference sequence). The entry originates in a study of OX40 agonist ivuxolimab in advanced cancers. Overall study: Six ivuxolimab dose levels, 0.01 to 10 mg/kg, were given intravenously every 2 weeks. Cohort: 80% to 85% men, mean age approximately 66, aged about 23 to 79.

TCRdb keeps only in-frame clones here, not all; method: immunoSEQ multiplex PCR. The table has fewer than 70,000 clones, around 84% seen once. Findings and caveats of the study: Within 6 weeks, CD4+ and CD8+ blood T cells expanded clonally at 0.1 to 3.0 mg/kg.

Drawing of blood for sampling happened at baseline, at cycle 4 day 1, and at cycle 7 day 1. The TCR was taken from an adult with an advanced solid tumor such as melanoma, head and neck, liver or kidney cancer. Material: CD4+ or CD8+ T cells sorted from blood, obtained in a trial of the OX40 agonist ivuxolimab. The chain carries TRBV5-4 and TRBJ2-5; TRBD1 agrees at 7 bases. The CDR3: CASSQTGQETQYF. As DNA, the CDR3 is TGTGCCAGCAGCCAGACAGGGCAAGAGACCCAGTACTTC.